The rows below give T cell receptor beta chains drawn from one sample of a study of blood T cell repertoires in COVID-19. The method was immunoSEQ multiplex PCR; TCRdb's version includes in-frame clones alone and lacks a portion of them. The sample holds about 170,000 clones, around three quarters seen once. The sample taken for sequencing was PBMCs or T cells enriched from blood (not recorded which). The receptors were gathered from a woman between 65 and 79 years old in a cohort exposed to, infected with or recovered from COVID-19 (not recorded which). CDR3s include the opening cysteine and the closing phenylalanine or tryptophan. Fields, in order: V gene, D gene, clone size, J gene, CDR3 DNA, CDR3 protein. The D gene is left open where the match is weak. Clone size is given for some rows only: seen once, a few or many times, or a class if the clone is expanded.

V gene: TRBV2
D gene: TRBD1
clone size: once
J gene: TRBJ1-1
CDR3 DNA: TGTGCCAGTTGGACAGGGAACACTGAAGCTTTCTTT
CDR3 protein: CASWTGNTEAFF

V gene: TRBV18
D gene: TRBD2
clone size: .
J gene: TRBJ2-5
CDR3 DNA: TGTGCCAGCTCTACTCGGGGGGAAGAGACCCAGTACTTC
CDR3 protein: CASSTRGEETQYF

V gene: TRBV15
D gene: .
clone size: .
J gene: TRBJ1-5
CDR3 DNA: TGTGCCACCAGCAGAGCAGGGGGCAATCAGCCCCAGCATTTT
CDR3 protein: CATSRAGGNQPQHF

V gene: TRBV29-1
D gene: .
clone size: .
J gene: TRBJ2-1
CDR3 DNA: TGCAGCGTTGGAGACGGGAGTAGTGGTGAGCAGTTCTTC
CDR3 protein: CSVGDGSSGEQFF

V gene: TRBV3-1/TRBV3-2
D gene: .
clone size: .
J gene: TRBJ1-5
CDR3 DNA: TGTGCCAGCAGCCAGGATACAGGTCCTGGGGAGCCCCAGCATTTT
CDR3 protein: CASSQDTGPGEPQHF

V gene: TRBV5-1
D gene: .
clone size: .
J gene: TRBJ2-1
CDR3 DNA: TGCGCCAGCAGCACCCAACTCCCGGGACTCACTAACAATGAGCAGTTCTTC
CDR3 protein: CASSTQLPGLTNNEQFF

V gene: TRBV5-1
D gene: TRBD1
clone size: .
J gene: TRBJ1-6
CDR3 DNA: TGCGCCAGCAGCTTCGGCGGGACAGATAATTCACCCCTCCACTTT
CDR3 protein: CASSFGGTDNSPLHF

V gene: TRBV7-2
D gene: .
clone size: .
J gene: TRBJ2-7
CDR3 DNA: TGTGCCAGCAGCTTCCAGGGCAGGTTCGGCGAGCAGTACTTC
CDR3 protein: CASSFQGRFGEQYF

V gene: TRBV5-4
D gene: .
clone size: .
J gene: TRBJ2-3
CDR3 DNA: TGTGCCAGCAGCCGCCGGTCGGTGGGCGCAGATACGCAGTATTTT
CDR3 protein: CASSRRSVGADTQYF

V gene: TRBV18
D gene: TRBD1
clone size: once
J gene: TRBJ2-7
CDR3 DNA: TGTGCCAGCTCACCCACCCGGGACAGGGGGCGAGAGCAGTACTTC
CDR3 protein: CASSPTRDRGREQYF

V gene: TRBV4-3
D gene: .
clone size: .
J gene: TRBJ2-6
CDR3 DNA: TGCGCCAGCAGCCGTAAACTAGGGAGAGCCCGCTCTGGGGCCAACGTCCTGACTTTC
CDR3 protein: CASSRKLGRARSGANVLTF

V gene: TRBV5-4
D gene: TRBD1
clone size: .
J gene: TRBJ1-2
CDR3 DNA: TGTGCCAGCAGCGCCAGGGACAGGGGCGGCTATGGCTACACCTTC
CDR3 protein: CASSARDRGGYGYTF

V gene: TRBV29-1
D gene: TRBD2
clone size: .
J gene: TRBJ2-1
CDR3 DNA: TGCAGCGTTGTAGCTAGCGGGAGGTACAATGAGCAGTTCTTC
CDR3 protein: CSVVASGRYNEQFF

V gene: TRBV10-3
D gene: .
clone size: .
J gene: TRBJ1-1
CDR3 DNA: TGTGCCATCAGTGAGTCTGGAGCTCTGGGCACTGAAGCTTTCTTT
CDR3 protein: CAISESGALGTEAFF

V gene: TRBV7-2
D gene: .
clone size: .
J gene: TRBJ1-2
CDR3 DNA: TGTGCCAGCAGCTTAGTAGCCGCTGGCAGTAACTATGGCTACACCTTC
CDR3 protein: CASSLVAAGSNYGYTF

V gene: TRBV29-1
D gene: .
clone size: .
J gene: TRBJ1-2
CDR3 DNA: TGCAGCGTTGAAACAGACCGCGCCTATGGCTACACCTTC
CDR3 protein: CSVETDRAYGYTF

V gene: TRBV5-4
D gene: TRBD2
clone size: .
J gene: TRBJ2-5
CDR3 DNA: TGTGCCAGCAGCTTGGGGACTAGCGGACAAGAGACCCAGTACTTC
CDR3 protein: CASSLGTSGQETQYF

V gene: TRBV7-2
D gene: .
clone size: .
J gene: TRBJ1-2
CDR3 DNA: TGTGCCAGCAGCTTAGCGATCGGAGGGGGCTACACCTTC
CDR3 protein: CASSLAIGGGYTF

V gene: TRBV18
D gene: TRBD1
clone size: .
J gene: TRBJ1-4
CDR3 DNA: TGTGCCAGCTCCCTGGACAGGCTCGAAAAACTGTTTTTT
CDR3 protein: CASSLDRLEKLFF

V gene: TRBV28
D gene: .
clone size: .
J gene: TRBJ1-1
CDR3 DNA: TGTGCCGGTGCGGGGGTGTTCCGCACTGAAGCTTTCTTT
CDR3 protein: CAGAGVFRTEAFF

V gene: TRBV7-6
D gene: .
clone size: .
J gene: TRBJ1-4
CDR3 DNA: TGTGCCAGCAGTTCCCTGGGAGGGCTAAATGAAAAACTGTTTTTT
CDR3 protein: CASSSLGGLNEKLFF

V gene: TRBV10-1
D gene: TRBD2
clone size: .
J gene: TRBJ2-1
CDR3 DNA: TGCGCCAGCAGTGAGATGATAGCGGGAGGTTTTGAGCAGTTCTTC
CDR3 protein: CASSEMIAGGFEQFF

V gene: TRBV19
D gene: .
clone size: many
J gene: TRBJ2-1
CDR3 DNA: TGTGCCAGTAGGGGCAGGGGAAGATACAATGAGCAGTTCTTC
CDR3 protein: CASRGRGRYNEQFF

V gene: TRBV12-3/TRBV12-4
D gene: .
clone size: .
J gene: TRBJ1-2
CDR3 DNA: TGTGCCAGCAGTTTTGGCAGGGGTCATGGCTACACCTTC
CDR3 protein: CASSFGRGHGYTF

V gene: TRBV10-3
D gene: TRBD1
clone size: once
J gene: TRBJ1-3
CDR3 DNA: TGTGCCATCAGTGAGACAGGGGCCTCTGGAAACACCATATATTTT
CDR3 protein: CAISETGASGNTIYF

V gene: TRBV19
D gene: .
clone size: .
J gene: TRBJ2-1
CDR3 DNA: TGTGCCAGTAGGGGGCGGAGCAACAATGAGCAGTTCTTC
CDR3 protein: CASRGRSNNEQFF